This paragraph covers one T cell receptor beta chain sequence. The data are from a study of early T cells in non-severe SARS-CoV-2 infection. TCRdb itself ran the 5' RACE reads through MiXCR, one entry per CDR3 protein. The sample records fewer than 75,000 distinct CDR3 sequences, roughly 18% being singletons. This TCR was recovered from an adult who was a healthcare worker with PCR-confirmed SARS-CoV-2 infection or an uninfected control (not recorded which). Sequenced here: whole blood, sampled at baseline.

CDR3 sequence reads: CASSELSNEQFF. The CDR3 DNA reads as TGTGCCAGCAGCGAGCTTTCCAATGAGCAGTTCTTC. The chain uses TRBV6-6 and TRBJ2-1, with D hard to call. Germline values: CDR1 MNHNY, CDR2 SVGAGI (reference sequence). Between the trimmed V and J ends, which lost 6 bases and 6 bases, there was a span of 9 bases. The CDR3 extends over 12 amino acids.